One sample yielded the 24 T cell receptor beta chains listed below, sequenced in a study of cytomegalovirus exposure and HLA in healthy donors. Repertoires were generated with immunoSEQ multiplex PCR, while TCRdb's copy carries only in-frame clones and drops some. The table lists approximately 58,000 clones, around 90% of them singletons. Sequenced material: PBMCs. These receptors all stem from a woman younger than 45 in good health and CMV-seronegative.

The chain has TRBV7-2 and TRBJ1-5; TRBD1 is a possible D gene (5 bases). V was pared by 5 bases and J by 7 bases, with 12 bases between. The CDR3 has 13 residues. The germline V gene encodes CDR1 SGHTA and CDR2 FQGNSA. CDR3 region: CASSLRDNQPQHF. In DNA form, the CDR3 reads TGTGCCAGCAGCCTCAGGGATAACCAGCCCCAGCATTTT.

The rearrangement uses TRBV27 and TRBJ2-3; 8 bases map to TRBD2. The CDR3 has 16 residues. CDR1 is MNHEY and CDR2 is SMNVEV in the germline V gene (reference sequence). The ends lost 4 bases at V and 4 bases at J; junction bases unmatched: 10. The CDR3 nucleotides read TGTGCCAGCAGTTGGTCAACGGGACTAGTCCCAGATACGCAGTATTTT. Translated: CASSWSTGLVPDTQYF.

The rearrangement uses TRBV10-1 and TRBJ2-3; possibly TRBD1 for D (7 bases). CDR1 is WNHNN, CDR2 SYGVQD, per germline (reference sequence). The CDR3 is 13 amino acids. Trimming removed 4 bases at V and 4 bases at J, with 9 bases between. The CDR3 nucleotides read TGCGCCAGCAGTGTCAGGGGGGCAGATACGCAGTATTTT. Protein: CASSVRGADTQYF.

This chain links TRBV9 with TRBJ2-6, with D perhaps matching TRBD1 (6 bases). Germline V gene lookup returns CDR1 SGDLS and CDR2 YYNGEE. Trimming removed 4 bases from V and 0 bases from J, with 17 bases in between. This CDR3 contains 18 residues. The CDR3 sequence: CASSPWGRRSSGANVLTF. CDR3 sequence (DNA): TGTGCCAGCAGCCCTTGGGGGCGGCGGAGCTCTGGGGCCAACGTCCTGACTTTC.

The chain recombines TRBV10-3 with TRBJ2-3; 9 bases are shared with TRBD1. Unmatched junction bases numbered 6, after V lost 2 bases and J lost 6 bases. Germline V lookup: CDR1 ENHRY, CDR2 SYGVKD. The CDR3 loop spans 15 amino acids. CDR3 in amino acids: CAISEETGGRDTQYF. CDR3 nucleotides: TGTGCCATCAGTGAGGAAACAGGGGGCAGGGATACGCAGTATTTT.

The CDR3 DNA follows: TGTGCCAGCAGCGAGACGGGACAGCCATATGGCTACACCTTC. Protein sequence: CASSETGQPYGYTF. V and J are TRBV9 and TRBJ1-2; 7 bases match TRBD1. Germline V gene sequence: CDR1 SGDLS, CDR2 YYNGEE. The length of the CDR3 is 14 residues. V shed 3 bases, J shed 5 bases, and the junction held 7 bases outside the gene matches.

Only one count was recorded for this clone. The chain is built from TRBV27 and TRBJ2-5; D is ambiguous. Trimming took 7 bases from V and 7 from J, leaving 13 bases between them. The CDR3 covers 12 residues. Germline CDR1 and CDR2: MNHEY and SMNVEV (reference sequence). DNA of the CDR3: TGTGCCAGCACTAATGGTGTTGGGACCCAGTACTTC. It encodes CASTNGVGTQYF.

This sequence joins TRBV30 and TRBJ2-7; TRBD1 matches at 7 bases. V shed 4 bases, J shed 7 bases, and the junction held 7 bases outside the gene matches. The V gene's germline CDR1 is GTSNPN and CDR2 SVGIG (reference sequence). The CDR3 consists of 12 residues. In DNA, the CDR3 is TGTGCCTGGACTACAGGGGCCCTGGAGCAGTACTTC. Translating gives CAWTTGALEQYF.

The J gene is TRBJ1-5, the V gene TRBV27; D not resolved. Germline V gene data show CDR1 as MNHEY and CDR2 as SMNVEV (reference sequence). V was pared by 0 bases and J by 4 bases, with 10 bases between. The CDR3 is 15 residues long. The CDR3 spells CASSLSPGSNQPQHF. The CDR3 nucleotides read TGTGCCAGCAGTTTATCGCCGGGGTCGAATCAGCCCCAGCATTTT.

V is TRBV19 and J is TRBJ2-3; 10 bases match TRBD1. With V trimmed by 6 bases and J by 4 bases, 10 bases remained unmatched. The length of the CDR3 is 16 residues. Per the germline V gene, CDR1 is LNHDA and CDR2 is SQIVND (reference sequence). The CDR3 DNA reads TGTGCCAGTAGCACCGGGACAGGGGTAGGGGCAGATACGCAGTATTTT. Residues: CASSTGTGVGADTQYF.

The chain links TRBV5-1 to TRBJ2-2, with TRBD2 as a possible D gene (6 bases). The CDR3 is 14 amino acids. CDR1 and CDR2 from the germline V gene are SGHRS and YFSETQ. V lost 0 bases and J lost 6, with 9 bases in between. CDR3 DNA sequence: TGCGCCAGCAGCTTGGGAACTAGCCCCGGGGAGCTGTTTTTT. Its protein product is CASSLGTSPGELFF.

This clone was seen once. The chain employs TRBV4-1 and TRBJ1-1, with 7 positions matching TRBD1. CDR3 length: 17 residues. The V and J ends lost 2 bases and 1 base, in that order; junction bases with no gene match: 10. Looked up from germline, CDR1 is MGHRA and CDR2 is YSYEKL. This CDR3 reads CASSQTRLRQGNTEAFF. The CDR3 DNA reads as TGCGCCAGCAGCCAAACCCGTCTGAGACAGGGGAACACTGAAGCTTTCTTT.

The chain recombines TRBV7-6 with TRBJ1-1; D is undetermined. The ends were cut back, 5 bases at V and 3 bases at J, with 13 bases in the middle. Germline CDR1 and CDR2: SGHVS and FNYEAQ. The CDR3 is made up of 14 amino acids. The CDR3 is CASSRWMADTEAFF. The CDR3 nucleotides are TGTGCCAGCAGCCGATGGATGGCGGACACTGAAGCTTTCTTT.

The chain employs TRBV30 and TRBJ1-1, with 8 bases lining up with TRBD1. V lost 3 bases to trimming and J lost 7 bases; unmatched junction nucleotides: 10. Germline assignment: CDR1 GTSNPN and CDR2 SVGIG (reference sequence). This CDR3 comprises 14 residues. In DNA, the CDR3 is TGTGCCTGGAGAAGACAGGGGTTAACAGGTGAAGCTTTCTTT. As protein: CAWRRQGLTGEAFF.

CDR3 sequence: CASSIGWRGLAGVNEQFF. Written as DNA, the CDR3 is TGTGCCAGTAGTATAGGCTGGCGGGGACTAGCGGGAGTTAATGAGCAGTTCTTC. The chain employs TRBV19 and TRBJ2-1; 14 positions match TRBD2. The CDR3 contains 18 residues. V dropped 1 base and J dropped 7; count of bases not matched to a gene: 9. In germline, CDR1 is LNHDA, CDR2 SQIVND (reference sequence).

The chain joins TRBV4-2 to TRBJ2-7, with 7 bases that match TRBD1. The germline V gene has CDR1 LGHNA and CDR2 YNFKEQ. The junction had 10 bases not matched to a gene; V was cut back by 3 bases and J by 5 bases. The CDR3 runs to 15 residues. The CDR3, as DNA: TGTGCCAGCAGCCAGGCTAGTTACAGGGGCGACGAGCAGTACTTC. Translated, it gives CASSQASYRGDEQYF.

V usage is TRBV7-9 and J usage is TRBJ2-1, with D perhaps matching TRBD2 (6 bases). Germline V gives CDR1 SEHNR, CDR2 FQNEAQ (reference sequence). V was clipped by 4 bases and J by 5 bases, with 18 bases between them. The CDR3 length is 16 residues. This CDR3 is CASSSKEGHAHNEQFF. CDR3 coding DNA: TGTGCCAGCAGCTCGAAGGAGGGCCACGCCCACAATGAGCAGTTCTTC. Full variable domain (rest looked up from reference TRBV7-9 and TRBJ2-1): DTGVSQNPRHKITKRGQNVTFRCDPISEHNRLYWYRQTLGQGPEFLTYFQNEAQLEKSRLLSDRFSAERPKGSFSTLEIQRTEQGDSAMYLCASSSKEGHAHNEQFFGPGTRLTVL.

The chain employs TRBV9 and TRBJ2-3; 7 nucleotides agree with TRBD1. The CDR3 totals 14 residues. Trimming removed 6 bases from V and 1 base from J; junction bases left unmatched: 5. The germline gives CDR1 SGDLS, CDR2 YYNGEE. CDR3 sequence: CASNHGQGTDTQYF. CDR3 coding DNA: TGTGCCAGCAACCACGGACAGGGCACAGATACGCAGTATTTT. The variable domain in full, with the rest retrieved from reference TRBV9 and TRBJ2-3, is DSGVTQTPKHLITATGQRVTLRCSPRSGDLSVYWYQQSLDQGLQFLIQYYNGEERAKGNILERFSAQQFPDLHSELNLSSLELGDSALYFCASNHGQGTDTQYFGPGTRLTVL.

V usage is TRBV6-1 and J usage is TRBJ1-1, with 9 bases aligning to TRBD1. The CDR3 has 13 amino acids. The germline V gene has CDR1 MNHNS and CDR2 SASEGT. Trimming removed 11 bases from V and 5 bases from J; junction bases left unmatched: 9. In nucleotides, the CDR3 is TGTGCCTCGGGACAGGGCATGGGGACTGAAGCTTTCTTT. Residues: CASGQGMGTEAFF.

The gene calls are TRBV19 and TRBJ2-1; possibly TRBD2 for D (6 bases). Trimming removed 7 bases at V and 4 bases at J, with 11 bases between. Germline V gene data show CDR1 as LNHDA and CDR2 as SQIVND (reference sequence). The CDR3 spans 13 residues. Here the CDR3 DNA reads TGTGCCAGTACCCTGGGGACTTACAATGAGCAGTTCTTC. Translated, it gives CASTLGTYNEQFF.

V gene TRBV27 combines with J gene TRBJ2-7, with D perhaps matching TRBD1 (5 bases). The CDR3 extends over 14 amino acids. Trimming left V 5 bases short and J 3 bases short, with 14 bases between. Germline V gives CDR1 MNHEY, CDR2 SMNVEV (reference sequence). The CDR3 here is CASSPARTNYEQYF. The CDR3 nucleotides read TGTGCCAGCAGTCCCGCCAGGACAAACTACGAGCAGTACTTC.

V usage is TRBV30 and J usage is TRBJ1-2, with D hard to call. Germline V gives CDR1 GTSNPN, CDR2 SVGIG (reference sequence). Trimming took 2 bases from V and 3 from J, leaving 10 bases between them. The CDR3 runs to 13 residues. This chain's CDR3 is CAWSNLADYGYTF. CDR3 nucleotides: TGTGCCTGGAGTAATCTAGCCGACTATGGCTACACCTTC.

The CDR3 region has the DNA TGTGCCAGCAGTTTAAGGGGACTTGAGGGAACCGAGCAGTACTTC. This encodes CASSLRGLEGTEQYF. The rearrangement links TRBV27 to TRBJ2-7, with D possibly TRBD2 on 6 matching bases. Germline values: CDR1 MNHEY, CDR2 SMNVEV (reference sequence). V lost 2 bases and J lost 6, with 17 bases in between. CDR3 length equals 15 residues.

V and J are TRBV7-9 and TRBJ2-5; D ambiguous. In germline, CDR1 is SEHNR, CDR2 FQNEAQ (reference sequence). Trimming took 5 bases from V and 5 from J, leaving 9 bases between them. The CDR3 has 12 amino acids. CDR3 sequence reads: CASSGRTETQYF. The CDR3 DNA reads TGTGCCAGCAGCGGCAGAACGGAGACCCAGTACTTC.